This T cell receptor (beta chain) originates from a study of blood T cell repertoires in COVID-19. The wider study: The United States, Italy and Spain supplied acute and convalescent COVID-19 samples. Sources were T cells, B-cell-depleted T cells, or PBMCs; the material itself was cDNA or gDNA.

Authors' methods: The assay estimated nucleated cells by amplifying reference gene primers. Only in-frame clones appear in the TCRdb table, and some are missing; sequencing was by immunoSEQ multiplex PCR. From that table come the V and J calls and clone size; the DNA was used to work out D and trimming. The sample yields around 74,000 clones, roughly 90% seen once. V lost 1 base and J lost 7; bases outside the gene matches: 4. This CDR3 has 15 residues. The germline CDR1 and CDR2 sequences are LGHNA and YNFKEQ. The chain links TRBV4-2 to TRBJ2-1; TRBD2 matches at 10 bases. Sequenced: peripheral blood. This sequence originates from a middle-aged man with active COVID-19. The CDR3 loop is CASSQASGSVNEQFF. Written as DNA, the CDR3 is TGTGCCAGCAGCCAAGCTAGCGGGAGTGTTAATGAGCAGTTCTTC.